The 13 T cell receptor beta chains below all came from one sample that was sequenced in a study of blood T cells in healthy people across ages. A J-beta primer mix and a sample-barcoded 5' primer were used in a second PCR of roughly 7 to 12 cycles. TCRdb processed the 5' RACE reads anew with MiXCR; each CDR3 protein has one entry. The table includes hundreds of thousands of distinct CDR3 sequences, around 25% detected once. This same sample was also taken into another study, of T cells of mothers and their children.

Specimen: blood. These TCRs come from a boy younger than 18 in good health.

This rearrangement joins TRBV7-2 to TRBJ2-7; 7 bases are a match to TRBD2. CDR3 length: 13 amino acids. Trimming cost V 5 bases and J 6 bases; bases outside gene matches: 7. Germline values: CDR1 SGHTA, CDR2 FQGNSA. The chain's CDR3 is CASSSGTLLEQYF. CDR3 DNA sequence: TGTGCCAGCAGCAGCGGGACTCTTCTCGAGCAGTACTTC.

This clonotype was seen a handful of times. The genes are TRBV6-6 and TRBJ1-3, with a tentative D call TRBD1 (5 bases). The V gene's germline CDR1 is MNHNY and CDR2 SVGAGI (reference sequence). The CDR3 spans 16 residues. The V gene lost 2 bases and the J gene lost 4 bases, with 15 bases spanning the gap. The CDR3 DNA is TGTGCCAGCAGTTACGGGCCCCCCGAGGGGGGAAACACCATATATTTT. Translation gives CASSYGPPEGGNTIYF.

A few counts support this clonotype. The V and J genes are TRBV11-1 and TRBJ2-5; 11 nucleotides line up with TRBD1. With the DNA end fitting TRBJ2-1 better, the J assignment may be wrong. This CDR3 has 16 amino acids. In germline, CDR1 is SGHAT, CDR2 FQDESV (reference sequence). The CDR3 region is CASSPRDRGSHNEQFF. In nucleotides, the CDR3 is TGTGCCAGCAGCCCCCGGGACAGGGGGTCACACAATGAGCAGTTCTTC.

The chain employs TRBV20-1 and TRBJ1-2; D remains ambiguous. The CDR3 length is 12 residues. V was cut by 3 bases and J by 1 base, with 6 bases left in between. Per the germline V gene, CDR1 is DFQATT and CDR2 is SNEGSKA (reference sequence). DNA for the CDR3: TGCAGTGCTAGTGTCAGTAACTATGGCTACACCTTC. Residues: CSASVSNYGYTF.

The rearrangement links TRBV28 to TRBJ2-1; D remains unclear. Trimming removed 8 bases at V and 2 bases at J, with 7 bases between. CDR1 and CDR2 (germline): MDHEN, SYDVKM. The CDR3 extends over 12 amino acids. The DNA of the CDR3 is TGTGCCAGCGTCTCGACCTACAATGAGCAGTTCTTC. Translation: CASVSTYNEQFF. The variable domain in full, with the rest retrieved from reference TRBV28 and TRBJ2-1, is DVKVTQSSRYLVKRTGEKVFLECVQDMDHENMFWYRQDPGLGLRLIYFSYDVKMKEKGDIPEGYSVSREKKERFSLILESASTNQTSMYLCASVSTYNEQFFGPGTRLTVL.

This clonotype was detected only a few times. The genes are TRBV7-2 and TRBJ2-5; TRBD2 matches 11 bases. Germline V CDR1 and CDR2: SGHTA, FQGNSA. The V gene end was trimmed by 1 base and the J gene end by 4 bases; junction bases not matched to a gene: 5. The CDR3 extends over 16 amino acids. CDR3 protein: CASSLELAGARETQYF. As DNA, the CDR3 is TGTGCCAGCAGCTTAGAACTAGCGGGGGCGAGAGAGACCCAGTACTTC. Together with reference TRBV7-2 and TRBJ2-5, the CDR3 gives the full variable domain: GAGVSQSPSNKVTEKGKDVELRCDPISGHTALYWYRQSLGQGLEFLIYFQGNSAPDKSGLPSDRFSAERTGGSVSTLTIQRTQQEDSAVYLCASSLELAGARETQYFGPGTRLLVL.

The table lists this clonotype with a few counts. The chain joins TRBV20-1 to TRBJ2-7; D remains ambiguous. The CDR3 covers 15 residues. Germline loops: CDR1 DFQATT, CDR2 SNEGSKA (reference sequence). V gave up 5 bases and J gave up 0 bases, with 17 bases separating them. CDR3 in DNA: TGCAGTGCTTTCTGGGCCGATAGGAGCTCCTACGAGCAGTACTTC. It specifies CSAFWADRSSYEQYF.

This clonotype was picked up a small number of times. The chain carries TRBV7-3 and TRBJ2-3, with a tentative D call TRBD2 (6 bases). CDR3 length equals 15 residues. V was pared by 4 bases and J by 6 bases, with 17 bases between. Germline V gives CDR1 SGHTA, CDR2 FQGTGA. CDR3 amino acids: CASSYAGTPLDTQYF. The CDR3 bases are TGTGCCAGCAGCTATGCCGGGACTCCATTGGATACGCAGTATTTT.

The rearrangement links TRBV7-2 to TRBJ1-3; possibly TRBD1 for D (6 bases). CDR3 size: 15 residues. The ends were cut back, 5 bases at V and 0 bases at J, with 11 bases in the middle. Per germline, CDR1 SGHTA and CDR2 FQGNSA. In DNA form, the CDR3 reads TGTGCCAGCAGCACTGGGACACCCTCTGGAAACACCATATATTTT. Encoded protein: CASSTGTPSGNTIYF. Variable domain in full (rest from reference TRBV7-2 and TRBJ1-3): GAGVSQSPSNKVTEKGKDVELRCDPISGHTALYWYRQSLGQGLEFLIYFQGNSAPDKSGLPSDRFSAERTGGSVSTLTIQRTQQEDSAVYLCASSTGTPSGNTIYFGEGSWLTVV.

V gene TRBV10-3 combines with J gene TRBJ2-3; TRBD1 might be the D (7 bases). CDR3 length equals 18 residues. Trimming left V 4 bases short and J 5 bases short, with 25 bases between. Germline lookup yields CDR1 ENHRY and CDR2 SYGVKD. The DNA for the CDR3 is TGTGCCATCAGTGGGGGGGAACAGGGGAGCGTTTGGGGAGATACGCAGTATTTT. The encoded protein is CAISGGEQGSVWGDTQYF.

This clonotype was detected only a few times. The J gene is TRBJ2-7, the V gene TRBV5-1; 9 bases fit TRBD1. The germline CDR1 and CDR2 sequences are SGHRS and YFSETQ. V dropped 5 bases and J dropped 2; count of bases not matched to a gene: 8. The CDR3 runs to 15 residues. CDR3 region: CASRRSWTGAYEQYF. The CDR3 bases are TGCGCCAGCAGGAGATCTTGGACAGGGGCCTACGAGCAGTACTTC.

J is TRBJ1-2 and V is TRBV5-1, with 7 bases identical to TRBD1. Germline CDR1 and CDR2: SGHRS and YFSETQ. With V trimmed by 3 bases and J by 0 bases, 5 bases remained unmatched. The CDR3 is 15 amino acids. Here the CDR3 reads CASSYLGTANYGYTF. The CDR3 DNA follows: TGCGCCAGCAGCTACCTGGGGACAGCTAACTATGGCTACACCTTC.

The chain links TRBV19 to TRBJ1-1, with 11 positions matching TRBD1. J was trimmed by 10 bases and V by 10 bases; bases with no gene match: 5. In germline, CDR1 is LNHDA, CDR2 SQIVND (reference sequence). The CDR3 contains 11 residues. The CDR3 region is CATWTGGVAFF. The CDR3 coding sequence is TGTGCCACCTGGACAGGGGGCGTAGCTTTCTTT.